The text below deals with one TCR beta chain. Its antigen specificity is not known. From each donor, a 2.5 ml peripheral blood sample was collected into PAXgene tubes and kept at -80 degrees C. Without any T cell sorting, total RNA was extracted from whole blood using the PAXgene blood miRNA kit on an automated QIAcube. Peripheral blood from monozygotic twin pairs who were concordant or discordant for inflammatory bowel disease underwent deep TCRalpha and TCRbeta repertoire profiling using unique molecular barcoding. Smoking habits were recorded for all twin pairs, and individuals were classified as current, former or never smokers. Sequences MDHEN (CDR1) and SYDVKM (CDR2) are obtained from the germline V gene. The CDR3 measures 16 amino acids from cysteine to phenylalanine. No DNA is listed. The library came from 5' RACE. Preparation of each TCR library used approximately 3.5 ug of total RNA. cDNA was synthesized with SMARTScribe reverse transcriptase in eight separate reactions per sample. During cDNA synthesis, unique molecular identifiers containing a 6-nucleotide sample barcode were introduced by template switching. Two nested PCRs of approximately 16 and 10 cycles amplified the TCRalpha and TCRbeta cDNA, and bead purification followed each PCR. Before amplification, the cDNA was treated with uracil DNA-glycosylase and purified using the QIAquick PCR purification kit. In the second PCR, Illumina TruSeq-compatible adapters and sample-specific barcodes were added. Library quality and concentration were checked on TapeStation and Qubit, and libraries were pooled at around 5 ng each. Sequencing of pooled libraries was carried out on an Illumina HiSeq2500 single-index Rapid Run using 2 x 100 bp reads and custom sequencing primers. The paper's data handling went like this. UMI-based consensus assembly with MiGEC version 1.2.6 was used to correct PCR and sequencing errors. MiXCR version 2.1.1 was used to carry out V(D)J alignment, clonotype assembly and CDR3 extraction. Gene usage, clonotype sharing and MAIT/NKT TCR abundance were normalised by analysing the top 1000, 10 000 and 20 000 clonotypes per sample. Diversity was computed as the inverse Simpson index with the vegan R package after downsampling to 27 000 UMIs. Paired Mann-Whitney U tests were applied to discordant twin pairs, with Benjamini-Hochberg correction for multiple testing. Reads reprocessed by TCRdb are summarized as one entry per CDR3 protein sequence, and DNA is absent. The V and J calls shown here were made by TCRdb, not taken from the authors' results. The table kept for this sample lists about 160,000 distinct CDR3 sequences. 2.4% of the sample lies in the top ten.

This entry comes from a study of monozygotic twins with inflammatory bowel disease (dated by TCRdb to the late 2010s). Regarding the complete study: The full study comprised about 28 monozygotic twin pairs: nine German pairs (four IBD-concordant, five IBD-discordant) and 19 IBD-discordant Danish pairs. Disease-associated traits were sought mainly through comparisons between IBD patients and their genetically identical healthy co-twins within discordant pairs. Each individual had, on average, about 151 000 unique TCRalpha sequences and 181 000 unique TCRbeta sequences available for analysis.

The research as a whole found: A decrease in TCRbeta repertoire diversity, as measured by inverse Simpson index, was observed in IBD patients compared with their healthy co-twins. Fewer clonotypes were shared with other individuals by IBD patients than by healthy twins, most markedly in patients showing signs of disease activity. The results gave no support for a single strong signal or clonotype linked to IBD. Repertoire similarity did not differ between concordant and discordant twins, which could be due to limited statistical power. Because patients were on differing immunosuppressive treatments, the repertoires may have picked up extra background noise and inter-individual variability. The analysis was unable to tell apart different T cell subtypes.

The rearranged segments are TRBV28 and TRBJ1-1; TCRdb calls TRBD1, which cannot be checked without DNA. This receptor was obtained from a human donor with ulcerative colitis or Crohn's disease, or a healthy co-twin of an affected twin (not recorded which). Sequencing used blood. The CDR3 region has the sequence CASSLDRGWGNTEAFF.